This TCR beta chain was recovered during a study of post-analysis software for immune sequencing data. Findings and caveats of the study: The study found significantly lower normalized Chao1 diversity in multiple sclerosis patients than in controls. There were several TRBV segments more frequent in patients than controls, and TRBV5-6, TRBV5-1 and TRBV20-1 were among them.

A note on this clonotype: Its antigen is not identified.

Germline lookup yields CDR1 ENHRY and CDR2 SYGVKD. The V end lost 7 bases, the J end lost 7 bases, and 16 bases lay between the germline ends. This CDR3 contains 14 residues. Included in the TCR beta cDNA libraries were unique molecular identifiers. Using its own MiXCR run on the PCR reads, TCRdb lists one record per CDR3 protein. The sample comprises around 400,000 distinct CDR3 sequences, about 40% of which are singletons, and approximately 7.7% rests with the top ten. This chain uses TRBV10-3 with TRBJ2-2; no firm D call. The sample was blood. The clonotype was recovered from a girl between 2 and 10 years old with multiple sclerosis. CDR3 DNA sequence: TGTGCCATCACTACGGACGGCTGGCGCGGGGAGCTGTTTTTT. Encoded protein: CAITTDGWRGELFF.